The 31 T cell receptor beta chains given below trace back to one sample, sequenced in a study of identical twins (TCRdb year 2016). The library was built by means of 5' RACE. The instrument was an Illumina HiSeq 2000. TCRdb applied fastp at Q25 and MiXCR to the public reads, then kept only in-frame beta chains. Merged by CDR3 protein, the rows form single entries marked with the most common genes and DNA. This sample holds about 890,000 distinct CDR3 sequences; roughly an eighth were observed only once. The top ten constitute around 1.5% of the sample. This sample also appeared in a second study, on yellow fever vaccine responses in identical twins.

The sequenced material came from PBMCs. The receptors were gathered from a woman aged 18-29 years in good health.

This clonotype was observed a handful of times. The CDR3 DNA reads TGTGCCAGCAGCCGGGCAGGGGACGGGAAGACCCAGTACTTC. Residues: CASSRAGDGKTQYF. The chain couples TRBV2 to TRBJ2-5, with D possibly being TRBD1 (6 bases). The CDR3 length is 14 residues. Germline loops: CDR1 SNHLY, CDR2 FYNNEI. V was cut by 6 bases and J by 6 bases, with 17 bases left in between.

Worth noting for this clonotype: A much larger clone lies a single base off, so this may be a read error. Likely a read error: the CDR3 ends without its conserved phenylalanine or tryptophan. The chain recombines TRBV4-1 with TRBJ2-3; D not certain. The germline gives CDR1 MGHRA, CDR2 YSYEKL. Trimming removed 0 bases from V and 6 bases from J, with 16 bases in between. The CDR3 loop spans 16 amino acids. In nucleotides, the CDR3 is TGCGCCAGCAGCCAAGATCCACGACTGATGTTTGATACGCAGTATTTA. As protein: CASSQDPRLMFDTQYL.

The chain employs TRBV10-1 and TRBJ1-1; D call uncertain. Looked up from germline, CDR1 is WNHNN and CDR2 is SYGVQD (reference sequence). Between the trimmed V and J ends, which lost 8 bases and 4 bases, there was a span of 8 bases. The CDR3 contains 11 residues. The CDR3 spells CASGAGTEAFF. DNA of the CDR3: TGCGCCAGCGGTGCGGGCACTGAAGCTTTCTTT.

This clonotype showed up just a few times. This chain links TRBV29-1 with TRBJ2-7; 11 bases fit TRBD1. The CDR3 has 14 residues. Germline CDR1 and CDR2: SQVTM and ANQGSEA. J gave up 7 bases and V 7 bases, and 12 bases lay outside the gene matches. The CDR3 here is CSGGTDRGRGEQYF. The CDR3 DNA reads as TGCAGCGGGGGCACGGACAGGGGGCGCGGGGAGCAGTACTTC.

The CDR3 protein is CATSGEGPEQFF. The CDR3 coding sequence is TGTGCCACCAGCGGTGAGGGGCCTGAGCAGTTCTTC. V is TRBV15 and J is TRBJ2-1; D is perhaps TRBD1 or TRBD2 (5 bases each). Trimming removed 5 bases from V and 9 bases from J, with 11 bases in between. The CDR3 sequence is 12 residues long. Germline V gene sequence: CDR1 LNHNV, CDR2 YYDKDF (reference sequence).

This clonotype has ten or more counts. The chain links TRBV11-2 to TRBJ2-5, with D possibly being TRBD2 (6 bases). The CDR3 sequence is 14 residues long. CDR1 and CDR2 from the germline V gene are SGHAT and FQNNGV. The V end was cut by 3 bases, the J end by 1 base, with 9 bases between. The CDR3 is CASSLGGLQETQYF. The CDR3 region has the DNA TGTGCCAGCAGCTTGGGGGGTCTCCAAGAGACCCAGTACTTC.

This clonotype showed up many times. The chain is built from TRBV5-1 and TRBJ2-1; 10 nucleotides align to TRBD2. J gave up 7 bases and V 6 bases, and 7 bases lay outside the gene matches. Germline V lookup: CDR1 SGHRS, CDR2 YFSETQ. This CDR3 has 14 amino acids. The CDR3 sequence: CASKSGGAGNEQFF. The CDR3 DNA reads as TGCGCCAGCAAGAGCGGGGGGGCCGGGAATGAGCAGTTCTTC.

This sequence joins TRBV10-3 and TRBJ2-1, with 12 bases lining up with TRBD2. The trim removed 10 bases at V and 6 bases at J, leaving 7 bases unmatched. This CDR3 comprises 14 residues. Germline lookup yields CDR1 ENHRY and CDR2 SYGVKD. For the CDR3, the DNA is TGTGCCACCTCTAGCGGGGGGGCTTTCAATGAGCAGTTCTTC. Translating gives CATSSGGAFNEQFF.

The sample holds many counts of this clonotype. This sequence joins TRBV12-3 or TRBV12-4 and TRBJ2-4; maybe TRBD1 (6 bases). This CDR3 has 15 amino acids. V shed 5 bases and J shed 7 bases, with 18 bases lying between them. The chain's CDR3 is CASSLTGVRGNIQYF. The CDR3 DNA is TGTGCCAGCAGTCTGACAGGTGTAAGAGGGAACATTCAGTACTTC.

There are a few counts of this clonotype. The chain has TRBV10-1 and TRBJ2-1, with D maybe TRBD2 (5 bases). This CDR3 is 14 amino acids long. Germline V gene lookup returns CDR1 WNHNN and CDR2 SYGVQD (reference sequence). V gave up 6 bases and J gave up 12 bases, with 21 bases separating them. CDR3 nucleotides: TGCGCCAGCAGGGGAGTGGGAACCCGAGACGGGCAGTTCTTC. Protein product: CASRGVGTRDGQFF.

This clonotype was recorded a few times. The rearrangement links TRBV6-1 to TRBJ2-2; 7 bases match TRBD1. The V gene's germline CDR1 is MNHNS and CDR2 SASEGT. V shed 5 bases and J 4 bases; nucleotides not matched to a gene: 7. The length of the CDR3 is 15 residues. CDR3 sequence: CASSKPGQITGELFF. CDR3 bases: TGTGCCAGCAGTAAACCGGGACAGATCACCGGGGAGCTGTTTTTT.

The chain combines TRBV12-3 or TRBV12-4 with TRBJ2-3, with D unresolved. The germline V and J ends were trimmed by 6 bases and 1 base, with 20 bases remaining between them. This CDR3 spans 17 amino acids. The CDR3 DNA reads TGTGCCAGCAGAGTATCACCCTATAAAGGAGGCACAGATACGCAGTATTTT. It translates to CASRVSPYKGGTDTQYF.

This clonotype occurred a few times. The genes are TRBV19 and TRBJ1-2; D is possibly TRBD1 (5 bases). Germline assignment: CDR1 LNHDA and CDR2 SQIVND (reference sequence). The CDR3 totals 15 residues. Trimming took off 7 bases at V and 4 bases at J, with 19 bases between the two ends. The CDR3 loop is CASKLEPGLSYGYTF. The DNA of the CDR3 is TGTGCCAGTAAGTTGGAACCGGGACTGAGCTATGGCTACACCTTC.

This clonotype has only a few counts. This sequence joins TRBV5-1 and TRBJ1-2; possible D gene TRBD1, 5 bases. Trimming pared 2 bases from V and 6 bases from J, leaving 14 bases between. There are 14 residues in the CDR3. Germline V CDR1 and CDR2: SGHRS, YFSETQ. DNA for the CDR3: TGCGCCAGCAGCTTTGGGGGGGGGACCCATGGCTACACCTTC. Translation gives CASSFGGGTHGYTF.

CDR3 bases: TGCAGTGCTAGAGCGTCTTTAGGGGCTAGGGAAGAGTACACCGGGGAGCTGTTTTTT. As protein: CSARASLGAREEYTGELFF. This rearrangement joins TRBV20-1 to TRBJ2-2, with TRBD1 as a possible D gene (5 bases). V lost 1 base, J lost 3 bases, and 24 bases lay in between. The CDR3 covers 19 residues. The germline CDR1 and CDR2 sequences are DFQATT and SNEGSKA (reference sequence).

In its sample, this clonotype was seen many times. J is TRBJ2-5 and V is TRBV5-1; D is undetermined. Between the trimmed V and J ends, which lost 1 base and 0 bases, there was a span of 7 bases. The CDR3 length is 14 residues. Germline V gives CDR1 SGHRS, CDR2 YFSETQ. For the CDR3, the DNA is TGCGCCAGCAGCTTGATAGGGTACCAAGAGACCCAGTACTTC. Translating gives CASSLIGYQETQYF.

This clonotype has only a few counts. The chain is built from TRBV12-3 or TRBV12-4 and TRBJ2-1; D tentatively reads TRBD1 or TRBD2 (5 bases each). V was clipped by 4 bases and J by 2 bases, with 15 bases between them. The CDR3 extends over 16 amino acids. The CDR3 sequence is CASSSGETVTYNEQFF. The CDR3 DNA reads as TGTGCCAGCAGTTCCGGGGAGACAGTGACCTACAATGAGCAGTTCTTC.

This clonotype was recorded many times. The chain carries TRBV12-3 or TRBV12-4 and TRBJ1-2; 10 bases are shared with TRBD1. V dropped 6 bases and J dropped 7; count of bases not matched to a gene: 5. This CDR3 region has 13 residues. As DNA, the CDR3 is TGTGCCAGCAGCCCGACAGGGGGCGGTGGCTACACCTTC. Protein: CASSPTGGGGYTF.

The sample holds many counts of this clonotype. The chain has TRBV25-1 and TRBJ1-5; no clear D. CDR3 length equals 16 residues. The V gene's germline CDR1 is MGHDK and CDR2 SYGVNS. Trimming took off 6 bases at V and 3 bases at J, with 18 bases between the two ends. This CDR3 is CASSGEQGLTNQPQHF. CDR3 DNA sequence: TGTGCCAGCAGCGGTGAACAAGGACTGACCAATCAGCCCCAGCATTTT. The entire variable domain, with the rest obtained from reference TRBV25-1 and TRBJ1-5, is as follows: EADIYQTPRYLVIGTGKKITLECSQTMGHDKMYWYQQDPGMELHLIHYSYGVNSTEKGDLSSESTVSRIRTEHFPLTLESARPSHTSQYLCASSGEQGLTNQPQHFGDGTRLSIL.

This clonotype came up many times. The rearrangement links TRBV11-2 to TRBJ2-5; the D is unclear. Germline CDR1 is SGHAT and CDR2 is FQNNGV. Trimming took 3 bases from V and 5 from J, leaving 10 bases between them. This CDR3 has 13 residues. This CDR3 reads CASSFGSAETQYF. In DNA, the CDR3 is TGTGCCAGCAGCTTTGGTTCCGCGGAGACCCAGTACTTC.

This clonotype was seen more than once but under ten times. This chain uses TRBV12-3 or TRBV12-4 with TRBJ2-2; tentative D call: TRBD1 (6 bases). The CDR3 has 14 amino acids. The V end lost 7 bases, the J end lost 4 bases, and 13 bases lay between the germline ends. For the CDR3, the DNA is TGTGCCAGCAATGGGGGCAGACTCACCGGGGAGCTGTTTTTT. It codes for CASNGGRLTGELFF.

J is TRBJ2-7 and V is TRBV7-8; possibly TRBD1 for D (6 bases). Germline V lookup: CDR1 SGHVS, CDR2 FQNEAQ. The CDR3 loop spans 13 amino acids. V shed 3 bases and J shed 3 bases, with 9 bases lying between them. As DNA, the CDR3 is TGTGCCAGCAGCTTTGGACAGATCTACGAGCAGTACGTC. This encodes CASSFGQIYEQYV.

Only a few counts were recorded for this clonotype. The genes are TRBV12-3 or TRBV12-4 and TRBJ1-2; D remains unclear. This CDR3 spans 13 amino acids. Deletions cut 7 bases from V and 6 bases from J, with 15 bases between. CDR3 loop: CASTRRFRNGYTF. CDR3 nucleotide sequence: TGTGCCAGCACCCGCCGCTTCAGGAATGGCTACACCTTC.

This chain connects TRBV2 to TRBJ1-5; maybe TRBD1 (6 bases). Germline V CDR1 and CDR2: SNHLY, FYNNEI. Between the trimmed V and J ends, which lost 4 bases and 5 bases, there was a span of 15 bases. The CDR3 is 15 residues long. CDR3 region: CASSASGASHQPQHF. As DNA, the CDR3 is TGTGCCAGCAGTGCTTCAGGGGCTTCGCATCAGCCCCAGCATTTT.

This clonotype was recorded a few times. J is TRBJ2-1 and V is TRBV28; D is possibly TRBD1 or TRBD2 (7 bases each). This CDR3 is built from 15 residues. CDR1 and CDR2 from the germline V gene are MDHEN and SYDVKM. V lost 5 bases and J 16 bases, leaving 27 bases between the germline ends. This CDR3 is CASSPSRAGGLRAFF. CDR3 nucleotide sequence: TGTGCCAGCAGTCCAAGCAGGGCAGGGGGACTACGGGCATTCTTC.

This clonotype was detected only a few times. The genes are TRBV27 and TRBJ2-3; D remains unclear. The CDR3 length is 14 residues. The germline gives CDR1 MNHEY, CDR2 SMNVEV (reference sequence). Trimming cost V 3 bases and J 0 bases, with 7 bases left between them. In DNA, the CDR3 is TGTGCCAGCAGTTTGGTCACTAGCACAGATACGCAGTATTTT. Its protein is CASSLVTSTDTQYF.

The chain carries TRBV14 and TRBJ2-1; D gene uncertain. V lost 4 bases and J 0 bases, leaving 13 bases between the germline ends. Per the germline V gene, CDR1 is SGHDN and CDR2 is FVKESK. The CDR3 loop spans 16 amino acids. As DNA, the CDR3 is TGTGCCAGCAGCCTACACCGGGCAGCCTCCTACAATGAGCAGTTCTTC. Translated, it gives CASSLHRAASYNEQFF. The whole variable domain, filled in from reference TRBV14 and TRBJ2-1, reads EAGVTQFPSHSVIEKGQTVTLRCDPISGHDNLYWYRRVMGKEIKFLLHFVKESKQDESGMPNNRFLAERTGGTYSTLKVQPAELEDSGVYFCASSLHRAASYNEQFFGPGTRLTVL.

This clonotype was found many times. This chain links TRBV28 with TRBJ2-2; weak D call: TRBD1 (7 bases). The V gene's germline CDR1 is MDHEN and CDR2 SYDVKM. The V end was cut by 5 bases, the J end by 4 bases, with 20 bases between. CDR3 length: 17 amino acids. CDR3 sequence: CASSRTRQGGGTGELFF. In DNA, the CDR3 is TGTGCCAGCAGTCGCACTCGACAGGGAGGAGGCACCGGGGAGCTGTTTTTT.

The V gene is TRBV6-1, the J gene TRBJ2-6; the D is unclear. CDR1 is MNHNS and CDR2 is SASEGT in the germline V gene. The V and J ends lost 5 bases and 0 bases respectively, with 20 bases between them. This CDR3 has 19 residues. The CDR3 DNA reads TGTGCCAGCAGTATTCGGACGTCGGCCCCCATCTCTGGGGCCAACGTCCTGACTTTC. Translated, it gives CASSIRTSAPISGANVLTF.

This clonotype was recorded a few times. The chain uses TRBV5-1 and TRBJ2-5; TRBD2 aligns across 10 bases. The CDR3 is 17 residues long. Losses at the gene ends were 1 base for V and 3 bases for J; bases not matched to a gene: 9. Looked up from germline, CDR1 is SGHRS and CDR2 is YFSETQ. CDR3 sequence (DNA): TGCGCCAGCAGCTTGTGGGACCCGGGACTAGCGAAAGAGACCCAGTACTTC. This encodes CASSLWDPGLAKETQYF.

This chain uses TRBV6-5 with TRBJ2-5; no firm D call. The CDR3 runs 16 residues. Trimming stripped 4 bases from V and 0 bases from J, with 15 bases between. CDR1 is MNHEY, CDR2 SVGAGI, per germline. The CDR3 sequence is CASSFLRSDYQETQYF. In nucleotides, the CDR3 is TGTGCCAGCAGTTTCCTTCGATCGGATTACCAAGAGACCCAGTACTTC.